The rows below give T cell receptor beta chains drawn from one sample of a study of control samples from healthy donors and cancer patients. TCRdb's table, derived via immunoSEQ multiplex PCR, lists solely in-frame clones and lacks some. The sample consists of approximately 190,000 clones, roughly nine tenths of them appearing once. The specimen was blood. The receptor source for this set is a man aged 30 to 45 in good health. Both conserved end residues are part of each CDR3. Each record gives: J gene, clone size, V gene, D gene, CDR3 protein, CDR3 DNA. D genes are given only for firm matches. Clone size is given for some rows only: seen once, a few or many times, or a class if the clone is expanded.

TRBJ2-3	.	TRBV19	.	CASSSPFNTQYF	TGTGCCAGTAGTAGCCCATTCAATACGCAGTATTTT
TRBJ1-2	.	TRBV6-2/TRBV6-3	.	CASSYIGEGYTF	TGTGCCAGCAGTTATATTGGGGAAGGCTACACCTTC
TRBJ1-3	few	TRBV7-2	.	CASSYRDGRNTIYF	TGTGCCAGCAGCTATCGGGACGGTAGGAACACCATATATTTT
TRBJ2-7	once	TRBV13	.	CASSLRGGEQYF	TGTGCCAGCAGCTTACGAGGGGGCGAGCAGTACTTC
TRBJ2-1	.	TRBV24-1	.	CATSDLRGGSYNEQFF	TGTGCCACCAGTGATTTGCGCGGTGGCTCCTACAATGAGCAGTTCTTC
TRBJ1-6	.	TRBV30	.	CAWRRQQDSPLHF	TGTGCCTGGAGAAGGCAACAGGATTCACCCCTCCACTTT
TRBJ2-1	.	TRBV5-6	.	CASSSVSSYNEQFF	TGTGCCAGCAGCTCTGTCAGTTCGTACAATGAGCAGTTCTTC
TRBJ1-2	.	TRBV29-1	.	CSVPRPEVDYGYTF	TGCAGCGTACCCCGGCCCGAAGTGGACTATGGCTACACCTTC
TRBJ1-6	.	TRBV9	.	CASSVGANSPLHF	TGTGCCAGCAGCGTAGGTGCGAATTCACCCCTCCACTTT
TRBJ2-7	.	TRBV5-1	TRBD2	CASSLSAGDTYEQYF	TGCGCCAGCAGCTTGTCAGCGGGAGATACCTACGAGCAGTACTTC
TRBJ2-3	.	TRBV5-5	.	CASKGGGAGNTDTQYF	TGTGCCAGCAAGGGTGGTGGGGCGGGGAACACAGATACGCAGTATTTT
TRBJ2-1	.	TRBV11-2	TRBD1	CASSLSGQGNYNEQFF	TGTGCCAGCAGCTTATCGGGACAGGGGAATTACAATGAGCAGTTCTTC
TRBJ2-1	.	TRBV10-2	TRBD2	CASRPGTSGRDEQFF	TGCGCCAGCAGACCCGGGACTAGCGGCCGCGATGAGCAGTTCTTC
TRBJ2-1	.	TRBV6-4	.	CASSEGRSPYNEQFF	TGTGCCAGCAGTGAAGGGCGGAGTCCCTACAATGAGCAGTTCTTC
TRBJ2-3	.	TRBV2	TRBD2	CASKASGDTQYF	TGTGCCAGCAAGGCTAGCGGAGATACGCAGTATTTT
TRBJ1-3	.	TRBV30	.	CAWSRGDISGNTIYF	TGTGCCTGGAGCCGCGGGGACATCTCTGGAAACACCATATATTTT
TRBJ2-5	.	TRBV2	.	CASGRASETQYF	TGTGCCAGCGGCAGGGCGTCTGAGACCCAGTACTTC
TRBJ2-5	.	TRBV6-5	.	CASTRRGGLQETQYF	TGTGCCAGCACCAGACGGGGCGGCTTACAAGAGACCCAGTACTTC
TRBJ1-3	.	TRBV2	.	CASATAGNTIYF	TGTGCCAGCGCCACAGCTGGAAACACCATATATTTT
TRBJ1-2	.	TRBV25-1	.	CASSESGTLSPKGYTF	TGTGCCAGCAGTGAATCAGGGACCCTATCCCCTAAGGGCTACACCTTC
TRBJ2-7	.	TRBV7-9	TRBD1	CASSLSDRGQWEQYF	TGTGCCAGCAGCTTATCGGACAGGGGGCAGTGGGAGCAGTACTTC
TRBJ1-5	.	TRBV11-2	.	CASSPRGWPQHF	TGTGCCAGCAGCCCCCGTGGTTGGCCCCAGCATTTT
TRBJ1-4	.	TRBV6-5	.	CASRALSDGEKLFF	TGTGCCAGCAGGGCCTTATCGGACGGAGAAAAACTGTTTTTT
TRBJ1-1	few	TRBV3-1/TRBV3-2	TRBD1	CASSPSDRVFEAFF	TGTGCCAGCAGCCCCAGCGACAGGGTTTTTGAAGCTTTCTTT
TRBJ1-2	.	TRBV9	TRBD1	CASSARTGVYGYTF	TGTGCCAGCAGCGCCCGGACAGGGGTCTATGGCTACACCTTC
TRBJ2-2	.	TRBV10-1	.	CASSAGTSNTGELFF	TGCGCCAGCAGTGCGGGGACGTCGAACACCGGGGAGCTGTTTTTT
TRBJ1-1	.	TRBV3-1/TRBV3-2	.	CASSQEGVGSEAFF	TGTGCCAGCAGCCAAGAGGGGGTGGGGTCTGAAGCTTTCTTT
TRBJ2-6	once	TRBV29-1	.	CSVGSSGANVLTF	TGCAGCGTAGGGAGCTCTGGGGCCAACGTCCTGACTTTC
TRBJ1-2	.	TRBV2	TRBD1	CASSGERTGPANYGYTF	TGTGCCAGCAGTGGGGAAAGGACAGGGCCCGCTAACTATGGCTACACCTTC
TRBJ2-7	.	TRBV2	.	CACGGTSSYEQYF	TGTGCCTGTGGAGGTACCAGCTCCTACGAGCAGTACTTC
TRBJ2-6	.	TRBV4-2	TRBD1	CASSQGRGGLSGANVLTF	TGTGCCAGCAGCCAAGGCCGAGGGGGCCTCTCTGGGGCCAACGTCCTGACTTTC